The 10 T cell receptor beta chains given below trace back to one sample, sequenced in a study of T cells in Graves' hyperthyroidism and ophthalmopathy. RNA transcripts were the template for amplifying TCR beta CDR3 regions. RT-PCR in the first round (using the HTBI primer set) targeted the TCR CDR3. TCRdb reanalysed the multiplex PCR reads using MiXCR and keeps one entry per CDR3 protein. The repertoire consists of under 450,000 distinct CDR3 sequences, with less than 15% occurring once and the leading ten covering less than 25%. The sample was blood. These TCRs come from a man aged 30-40 years with Graves' hyperthyroidism that later progressed to Graves' ophthalmopathy.

This clonotype was seen ten or more times. The V gene is TRBV11-2, the J gene TRBJ2-1; D possibly matches TRBD1 or TRBD2 (5 bases each). The length of the CDR3 is 13 residues. V was trimmed by 0 bases and J by 9 bases, leaving 9 bases between them. Germline loops: CDR1 SGHAT, CDR2 FQNNGV. The CDR3 sequence: CASSLDEGPEQFF. CDR3 DNA sequence: TGTGCCAGCAGCTTAGATGAGGGGCCTGAGCAGTTCTTC.

This clonotype occurred a few times. The chain employs TRBV4-1 and TRBJ2-2; a possible D gene is TRBD2 (7 bases). Trimming took off 1 base at V and 5 bases at J, with 14 bases between the two ends. Germline-derived CDR1 and CDR2 are MGHRA and YSYEKL. CDR3 length: 16 amino acids. CDR3 sequence reads: CASSQVIQGGTGELFF. Written as DNA, the CDR3 is TGCGCCAGCAGCCAAGTCATACAGGGAGGGACCGGGGAGCTGTTTTTT.

Worth noting for this clonotype: Given a much more abundant clone one base away, this may be a read error. This chain joins TRBV2 and TRBJ2-3, with 9 nucleotides matching TRBD1. This CDR3 region has 16 residues. Germline V gene lookup returns CDR1 SNHLY and CDR2 FYNNEI. After removal of 5 bases from V and 8 bases from J, the junction contained 14 bases not matched to a gene. The CDR3 is CASSHTGTGSSGTQYF. The CDR3 bases are TGTGCCAGCAGTCACACCGGGACAGGGTCCTCAGGTACGCAGTATTTT.

The chain couples TRBV6-1 to TRBJ2-1; weak D call: TRBD2 (9 bases). CDR3 length: 17 residues. Looked up from germline, CDR1 is MNHNS and CDR2 is SASEGT. The germline V and J ends were trimmed by 6 bases and 6 bases, with 24 bases remaining between them. In DNA form, the CDR3 reads TGTGCCAGCAGCCCGCAGGGGGCGGGGGGGTACTCCAATGAGCAGTTCTTC. It is translated as CASSPQGAGGYSNEQFF.

This clonotype was detected a few times. CDR3 bases: TGTGCCAGCAGCGTCTCGGGATGGCGGGGGGACCAAGAGACCCAGTACTTC. It is translated as CASSVSGWRGDQETQYF. The chain recombines TRBV6-1 with TRBJ2-5; the match to TRBD2 covers 8 bases. CDR1 MNHNS and CDR2 SASEGT come from the germline V gene. V lost 6 bases, J lost 0 bases, and 12 bases stayed unmatched. This CDR3 has 17 residues.

At least ten counts were recorded for this clonotype. This chain links TRBV12-3 or TRBV12-4 with TRBJ2-5, with 9 bases that match TRBD1. This CDR3 is built from 15 residues. J gave up 1 base and V 5 bases, and 5 bases lay outside the gene matches. The CDR3 coding sequence is TGTGCCAGCAGTCTACAGGGGGCTATCCAAGAGACCCAGTACTTC. This gives the protein CASSLQGAIQETQYF.

This clonotype showed up just a few times. V gene TRBV14 combines with J gene TRBJ1-6; no reliable D call. The germline gives CDR1 SGHDN, CDR2 FVKESK. The CDR3 is 14 amino acids. Trimming stripped 1 base from V and 10 bases from J, with 11 bases between. The chain's CDR3 is CASSQVGLGSPLHF. CDR3 bases: TGTGCCAGCAGCCAAGTAGGCTTAGGGTCACCCCTCCACTTT.

In this sample, this clonotype turned up many times. The chain couples TRBV20-1 to TRBJ2-7; TRBD2 agrees at 14 bases. This CDR3 spans 12 amino acids. Germline assignment: CDR1 DFQATT and CDR2 SNEGSKA (reference sequence). With 5 bases clipped from V and 7 bases from J, the junction kept 1 base outside the gene matches. In DNA form, the CDR3 reads TGCAGTGCTGGGACTAGCGGGGGAGAGCAGTACTTC. Translation: CSAGTSGGEQYF.

This clonotype was found many times. The V gene is TRBV20-1, the J gene TRBJ1-1; 7 bases align to TRBD1. V shed 0 bases, J shed 3 bases, and the junction held 1 base outside the gene matches. Germline V gives CDR1 DFQATT, CDR2 SNEGSKA (reference sequence). There are 13 residues in the CDR3. The CDR3 DNA is TGCAGTGCTAGAGAAGGGGGCGACACTGAAGCTTTCTTT. Residues: CSAREGGDTEAFF.

In this sample, this clonotype turned up many times. The chain combines TRBV27 with TRBJ1-1, with D possibly matching TRBD1 (6 bases). The CDR3 runs 14 residues. V lost 8 bases and J 10 bases, leaving 23 bases between the germline ends. CDR1 MNHEY and CDR2 SMNVEV come from the germline V gene (reference sequence). DNA of the CDR3: TGTGCCAGCTCCCCGCGGGGGGCGGGTAGTAGAGCTTTCTTT. Amino acids: CASSPRGAGSRAFF.